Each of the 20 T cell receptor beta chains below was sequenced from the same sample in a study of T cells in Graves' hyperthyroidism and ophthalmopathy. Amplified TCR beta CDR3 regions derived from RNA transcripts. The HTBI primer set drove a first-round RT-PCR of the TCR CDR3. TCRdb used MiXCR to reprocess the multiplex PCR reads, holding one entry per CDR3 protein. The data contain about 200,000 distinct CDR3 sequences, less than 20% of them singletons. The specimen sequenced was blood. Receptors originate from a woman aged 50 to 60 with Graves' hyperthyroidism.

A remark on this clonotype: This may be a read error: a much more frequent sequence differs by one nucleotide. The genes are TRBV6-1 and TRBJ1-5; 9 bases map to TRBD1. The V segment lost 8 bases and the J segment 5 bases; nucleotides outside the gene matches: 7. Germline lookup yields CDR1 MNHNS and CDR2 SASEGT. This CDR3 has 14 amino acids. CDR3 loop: CASYRGLGDQPQHF. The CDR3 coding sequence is TGTGCCAGCTACAGGGGGCTTGGCGATCAGCCCCAGCATTTT.

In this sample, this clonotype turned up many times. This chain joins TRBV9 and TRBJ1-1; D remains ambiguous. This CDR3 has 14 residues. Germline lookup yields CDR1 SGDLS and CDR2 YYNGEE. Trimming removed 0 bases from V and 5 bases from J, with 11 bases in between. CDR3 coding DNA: TGTGCCAGCAGCGTAGAGCCGGGGTGGACTGAAGCTTTCTTT. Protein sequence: CASSVEPGWTEAFF. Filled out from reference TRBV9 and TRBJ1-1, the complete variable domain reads DSGVTQTPKHLITATGQRVTLRCSPRSGDLSVYWYQQSLDQGLQFLIQYYNGEERAKGNILERFSAQQFPDLHSELNLSSLELGDSALYFCASSVEPGWTEAFFGQGTRLTVV.

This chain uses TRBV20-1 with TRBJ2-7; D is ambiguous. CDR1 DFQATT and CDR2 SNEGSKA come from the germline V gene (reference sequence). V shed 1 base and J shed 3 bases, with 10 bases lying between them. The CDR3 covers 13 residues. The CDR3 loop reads CSARGNNDYEQYF. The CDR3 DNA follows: TGCAGTGCTAGAGGGAACAACGACTACGAGCAGTACTTC.

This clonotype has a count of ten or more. The DNA of the CDR3 is TGTGCCAGCAGTCGTTCTCCGGGACAGGGGAAGGCCTACGAGCAGTACTTC. As protein: CASSRSPGQGKAYEQYF. The chain has TRBV6-1 and TRBJ2-7, with 10 positions matching TRBD1. V lost 5 bases to trimming and J lost 2 bases; unmatched junction nucleotides: 12. The CDR3 loop spans 17 amino acids. In germline, CDR1 is MNHNS, CDR2 SASEGT.

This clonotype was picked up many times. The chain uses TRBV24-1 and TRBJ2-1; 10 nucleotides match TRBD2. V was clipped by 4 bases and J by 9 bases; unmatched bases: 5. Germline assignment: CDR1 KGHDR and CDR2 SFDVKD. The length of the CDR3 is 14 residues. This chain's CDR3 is CATSEPTSGPEQFF. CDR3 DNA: TGTGCCACCAGTGAGCCGACTAGCGGGCCTGAGCAGTTCTTC.

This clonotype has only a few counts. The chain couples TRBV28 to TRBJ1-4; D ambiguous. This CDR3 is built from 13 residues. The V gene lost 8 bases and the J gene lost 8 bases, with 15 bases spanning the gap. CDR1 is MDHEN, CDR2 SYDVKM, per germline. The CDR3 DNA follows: TGTGCCAGCCATCCCGGGGTACAGGAAAAACTGTTTTTT. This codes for CASHPGVQEKLFF.

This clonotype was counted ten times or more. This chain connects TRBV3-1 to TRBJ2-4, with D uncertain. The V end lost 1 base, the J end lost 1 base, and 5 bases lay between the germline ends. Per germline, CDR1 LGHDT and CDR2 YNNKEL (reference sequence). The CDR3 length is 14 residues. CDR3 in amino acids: CASSQADAKNIQYF. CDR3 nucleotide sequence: TGTGCCAGCAGCCAAGCTGACGCCAAAAACATTCAGTACTTC. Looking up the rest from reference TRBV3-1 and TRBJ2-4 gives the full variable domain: DTAVSQTPKYLVTQMGNDKSIKCEQNLGHDTMYWYKQDSKKFLKIMFSYNNKELIINETVPNRFSPKSPDKAHLNLHINSLELGDSAVYFCASSQADAKNIQYFGAGTRLSVL.

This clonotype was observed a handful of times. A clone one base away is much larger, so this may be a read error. The CDR3 bases are TGTGCCAGCAGCGATGCGAGGGTAGCGTCGCTCTACGAGCAGTACTTC. It yields the protein CASSDARVASLYEQYF. The chain carries TRBV11-2 and TRBJ2-7; possibly TRBD2 for D (5 bases). V shed 5 bases and J shed 3 bases, with 20 bases lying between them. The CDR3 covers 16 residues. Germline V gene sequence: CDR1 SGHAT, CDR2 FQNNGV.

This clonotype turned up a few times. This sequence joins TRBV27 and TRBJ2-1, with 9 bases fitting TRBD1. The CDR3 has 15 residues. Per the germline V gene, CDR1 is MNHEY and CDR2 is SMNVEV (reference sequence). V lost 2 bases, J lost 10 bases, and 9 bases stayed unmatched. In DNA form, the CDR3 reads TGTGCCAGCAGTTTAGGCGGGACAGGGCGCAGAGAGCAGTTCTTC. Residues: CASSLGGTGRREQFF.

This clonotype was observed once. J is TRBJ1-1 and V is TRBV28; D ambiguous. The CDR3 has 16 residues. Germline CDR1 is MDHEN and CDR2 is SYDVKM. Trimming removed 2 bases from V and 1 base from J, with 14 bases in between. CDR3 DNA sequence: TGTGCCAGCAGTTTAGGTGGCCTCGAAGGGAACACTGAAGCTTTCTTT. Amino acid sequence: CASSLGGLEGNTEAFF.

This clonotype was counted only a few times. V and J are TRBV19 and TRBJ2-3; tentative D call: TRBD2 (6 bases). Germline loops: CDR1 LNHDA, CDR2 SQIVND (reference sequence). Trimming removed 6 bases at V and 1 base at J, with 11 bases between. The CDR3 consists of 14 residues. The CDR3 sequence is CASRTGGGTDTQYF. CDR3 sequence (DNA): TGTGCCAGTAGGACCGGGGGAGGCACAGATACGCAGTATTTT.

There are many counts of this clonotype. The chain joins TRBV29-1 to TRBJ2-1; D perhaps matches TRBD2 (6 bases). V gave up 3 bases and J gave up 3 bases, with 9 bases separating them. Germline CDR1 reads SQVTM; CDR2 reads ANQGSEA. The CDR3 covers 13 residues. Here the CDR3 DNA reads TGCAGCGTTGAGGGTAGCGGCTACAATGAGCAGTTCTTC. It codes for CSVEGSGYNEQFF.

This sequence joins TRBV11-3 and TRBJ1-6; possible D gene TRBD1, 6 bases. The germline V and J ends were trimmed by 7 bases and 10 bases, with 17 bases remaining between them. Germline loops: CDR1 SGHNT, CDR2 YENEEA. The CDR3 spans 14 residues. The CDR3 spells CASTSGASGSPLHF. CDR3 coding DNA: TGTGCCAGCACCTCGGGGGCTTCTGGGTCACCCCTCCACTTT.

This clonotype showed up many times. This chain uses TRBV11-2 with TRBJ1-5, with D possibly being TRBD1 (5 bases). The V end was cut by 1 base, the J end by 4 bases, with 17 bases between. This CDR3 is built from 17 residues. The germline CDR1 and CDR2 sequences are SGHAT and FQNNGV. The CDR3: CASSLGDGLRGNQPQHF. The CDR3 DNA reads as TGTGCCAGCAGCTTAGGCGACGGACTCCGGGGGAATCAGCCCCAGCATTTT.

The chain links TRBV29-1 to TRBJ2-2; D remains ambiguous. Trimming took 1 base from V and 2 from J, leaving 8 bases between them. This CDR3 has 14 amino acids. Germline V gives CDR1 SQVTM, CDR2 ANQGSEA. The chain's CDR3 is CSVEGRLNTGELFF. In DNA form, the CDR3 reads TGCAGCGTTGAAGGCAGACTTAACACCGGGGAGCTGTTTTTT.

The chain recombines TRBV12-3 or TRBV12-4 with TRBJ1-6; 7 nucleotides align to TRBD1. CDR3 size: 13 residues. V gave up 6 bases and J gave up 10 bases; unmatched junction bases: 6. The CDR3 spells CASSPDRRSPLHF. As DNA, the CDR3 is TGTGCCAGCAGCCCGGACAGGAGGTCACCCCTCCACTTT.

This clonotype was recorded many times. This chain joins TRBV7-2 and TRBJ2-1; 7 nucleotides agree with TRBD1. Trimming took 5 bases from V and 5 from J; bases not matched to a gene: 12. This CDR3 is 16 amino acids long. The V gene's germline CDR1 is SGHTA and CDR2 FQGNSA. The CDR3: CASSRPTGSINNEQFF. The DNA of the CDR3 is TGTGCCAGCAGCCGCCCGACAGGGAGCATCAACAATGAGCAGTTCTTC.

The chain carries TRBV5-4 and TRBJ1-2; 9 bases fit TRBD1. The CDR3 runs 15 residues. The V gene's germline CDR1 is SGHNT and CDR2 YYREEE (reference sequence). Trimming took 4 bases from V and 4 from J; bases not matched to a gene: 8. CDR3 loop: CASSGRDRAAYGYTF. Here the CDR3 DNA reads TGTGCCAGCAGCGGCCGGGACAGGGCCGCCTATGGCTACACCTTC. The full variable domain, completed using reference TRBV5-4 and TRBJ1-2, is ETGVTQSPTHLIKTRGQQVTLRCSSQSGHNTVSWYQQALGQGPQFIFQYYREEENGRGNFPPRFSGLQFPNYSSELNVNALELDDSALYLCASSGRDRAAYGYTFGSGTRLTVV.

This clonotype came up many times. The CDR3 region has the DNA TGTGCCAGCAGTGTTAAGGCTAACTATGGCTACACCTTC. Translating gives CASSVKANYGYTF. V usage is TRBV2 and J usage is TRBJ1-2; D not certain. CDR1 SNHLY and CDR2 FYNNEI come from the germline V gene. Between the trimmed V and J ends, which lost 4 bases and 0 bases, there was a span of 6 bases. The CDR3 runs 13 residues.

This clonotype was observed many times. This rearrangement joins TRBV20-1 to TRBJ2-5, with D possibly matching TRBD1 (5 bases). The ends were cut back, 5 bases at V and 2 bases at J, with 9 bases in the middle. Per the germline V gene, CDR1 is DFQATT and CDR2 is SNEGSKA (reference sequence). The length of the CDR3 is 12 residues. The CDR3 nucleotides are TGCAGTGCTCAGGGTTATCAAGAGACCCAGTACTTC. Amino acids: CSAQGYQETQYF.